This T cell receptor (beta chain) is from a study of blood T cell repertoires in COVID-19. Across the whole study: The United States, Italy and Spain provided the acute and convalescent COVID-19 samples. T cells, B-cell-depleted T cells, or PBMCs supplied cDNA or gDNA.

In the original analysis: Amplified reference gene primers provided the basis for estimating nucleated cell counts. Some clones are missing from TCRdb's copy, which holds only in-frame ones; the method was immunoSEQ multiplex PCR. The V and J calls and the clone size are those of that table, but D and trimming were determined from the DNA. The sample yields approximately 74,000 clones, approximately 86% seen once. The length of the CDR3 is 13 residues. The germline V gene has CDR1 SNHLY and CDR2 FYNNEI. V gave up 4 bases and J gave up 5 bases; unmatched junction bases: 5. The origin of this receptor is a man between 65 and 85 years old with acute or convalescent COVID-19. Sequenced input: peripheral blood. The chain links TRBV2 to TRBJ2-7, with TRBD1 matching 7 bases. The CDR3 DNA reads as TGTGCCAGCAGTGGCCAGGGGGTCAACGAGCAGTACTTC. Translating gives CASSGQGVNEQYF.